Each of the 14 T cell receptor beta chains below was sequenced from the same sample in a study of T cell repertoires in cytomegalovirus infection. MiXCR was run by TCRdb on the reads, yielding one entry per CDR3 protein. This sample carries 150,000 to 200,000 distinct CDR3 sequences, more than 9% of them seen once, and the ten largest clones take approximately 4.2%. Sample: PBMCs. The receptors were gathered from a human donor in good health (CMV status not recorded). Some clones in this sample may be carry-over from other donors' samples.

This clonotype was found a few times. The CDR3: CSVEDPGRELFF. CDR3 nucleotide sequence: TGCAGCGTTGAAGATCCGGGCAGGGAGCTGTTTTTT. The rearrangement links TRBV29-1 to TRBJ2-2; unclear D gene. V was pared by 0 bases and J by 9 bases, with 8 bases between. The germline V gene encodes CDR1 SQVTM and CDR2 ANQGSEA. The CDR3 is 12 amino acids.

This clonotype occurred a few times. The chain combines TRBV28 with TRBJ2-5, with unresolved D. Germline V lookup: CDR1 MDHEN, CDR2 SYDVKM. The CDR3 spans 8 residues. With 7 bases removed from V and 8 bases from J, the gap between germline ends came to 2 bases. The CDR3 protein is CASITQYF. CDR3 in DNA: TGTGCCAGCATCACCCAGTACTTC.

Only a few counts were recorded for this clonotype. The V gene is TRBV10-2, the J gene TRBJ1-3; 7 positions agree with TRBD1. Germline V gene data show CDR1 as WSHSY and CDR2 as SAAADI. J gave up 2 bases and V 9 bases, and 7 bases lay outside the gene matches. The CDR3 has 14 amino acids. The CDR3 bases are TGCGCCAGTTCACAGGGGATAGCTGGAAACACCATATATTTT. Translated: CASSQGIAGNTIYF.

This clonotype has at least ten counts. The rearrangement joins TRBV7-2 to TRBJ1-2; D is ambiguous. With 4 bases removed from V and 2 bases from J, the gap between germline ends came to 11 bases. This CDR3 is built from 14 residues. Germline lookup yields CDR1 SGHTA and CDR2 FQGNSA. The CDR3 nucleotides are TGTGCCAGCAGCTCCACGGACGTAAACTATGGCTACACCTTC. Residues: CASSSTDVNYGYTF.

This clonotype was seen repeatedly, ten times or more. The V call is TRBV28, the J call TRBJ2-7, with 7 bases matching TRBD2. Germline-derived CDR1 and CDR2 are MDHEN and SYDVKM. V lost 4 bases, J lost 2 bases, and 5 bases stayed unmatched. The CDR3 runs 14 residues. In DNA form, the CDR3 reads TGTGCCAGCAGTTCAGGCGGGGGTCCCTACGAGCAGTACTTC. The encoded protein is CASSSGGGPYEQYF.

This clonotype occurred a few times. The CDR3 coding sequence is TGCGCCAGCAGCCCGACTCACCTGACAGTCTCCTACGAGCAGTACTTC. This translates into CASSPTHLTVSYEQYF. The chain joins TRBV5-1 to TRBJ2-7, with a weak D call TRBD1 (5 bases). This CDR3 has 16 residues. Germline values: CDR1 SGHRS, CDR2 YFSETQ. Trimming removed 4 bases from V and 0 bases from J, with 17 bases in between.

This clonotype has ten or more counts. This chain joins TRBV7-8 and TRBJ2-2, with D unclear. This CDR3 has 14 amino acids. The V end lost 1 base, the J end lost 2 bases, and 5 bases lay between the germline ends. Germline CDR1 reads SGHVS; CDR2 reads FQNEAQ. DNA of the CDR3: TGTGCCAGCAGCTTAGTGAGAAACACCGGGGAGCTGTTTTTT. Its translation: CASSLVRNTGELFF.

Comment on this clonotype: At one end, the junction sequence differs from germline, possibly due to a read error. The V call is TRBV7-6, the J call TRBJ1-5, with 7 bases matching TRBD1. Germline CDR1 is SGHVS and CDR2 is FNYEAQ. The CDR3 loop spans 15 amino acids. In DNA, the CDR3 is TGTGCCAGCAGCTTAAGAGGGGGCGAGGATCAGCCCCAGCGTTTT. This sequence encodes CASSLRGGEDQPQRF.

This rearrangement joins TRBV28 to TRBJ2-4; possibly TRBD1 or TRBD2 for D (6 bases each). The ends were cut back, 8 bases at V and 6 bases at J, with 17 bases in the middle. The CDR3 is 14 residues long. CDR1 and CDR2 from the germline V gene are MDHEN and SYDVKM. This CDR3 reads CASAITGAGNIQYF. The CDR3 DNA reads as TGTGCCAGCGCAATAACGGGGGCTGGAAACATTCAGTACTTC.

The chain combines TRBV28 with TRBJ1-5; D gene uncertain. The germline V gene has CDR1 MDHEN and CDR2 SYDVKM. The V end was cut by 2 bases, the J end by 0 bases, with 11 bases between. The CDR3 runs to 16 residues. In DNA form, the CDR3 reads TGTGCCAGCAGTTTAGGCAGGTTTAATAGCAATCAGCCCCAGCATTTT. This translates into CASSLGRFNSNQPQHF. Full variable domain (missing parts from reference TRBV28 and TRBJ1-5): DVKVTQSSRYLVKRTGEKVFLECVQDMDHENMFWYRQDPGLGLRLIYFSYDVKMKEKGDIPEGYSVSREKKERFSLILESASTNQTSMYLCASSLGRFNSNQPQHFGDGTRLSIL.

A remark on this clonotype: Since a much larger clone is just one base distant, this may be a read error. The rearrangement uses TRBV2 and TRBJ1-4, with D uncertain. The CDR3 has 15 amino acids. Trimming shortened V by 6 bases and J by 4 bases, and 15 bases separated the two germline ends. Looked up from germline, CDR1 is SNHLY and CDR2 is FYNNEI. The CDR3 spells CASRAPEASNEKLFF. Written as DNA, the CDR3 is TGTGCCAGCAGGGCCCCGGAGGCAAGTAATGAAAAACTGTTTTTT.

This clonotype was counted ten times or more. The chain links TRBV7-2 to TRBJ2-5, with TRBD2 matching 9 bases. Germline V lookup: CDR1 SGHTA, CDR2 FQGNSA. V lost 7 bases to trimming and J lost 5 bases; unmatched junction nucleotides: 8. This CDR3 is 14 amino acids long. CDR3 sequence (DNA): TGTGCCAGCACCAGCCGAGCGGGAGGTGAGACCCAGTACTTC. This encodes CASTSRAGGETQYF. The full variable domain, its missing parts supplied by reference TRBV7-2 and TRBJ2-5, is GAGVSQSPSNKVTEKGKDVELRCDPISGHTALYWYRQSLGQGLEFLIYFQGNSAPDKSGLPSDRFSAERTGGSVSTLTIQRTQQEDSAVYLCASTSRAGGETQYFGPGTRLLVL.

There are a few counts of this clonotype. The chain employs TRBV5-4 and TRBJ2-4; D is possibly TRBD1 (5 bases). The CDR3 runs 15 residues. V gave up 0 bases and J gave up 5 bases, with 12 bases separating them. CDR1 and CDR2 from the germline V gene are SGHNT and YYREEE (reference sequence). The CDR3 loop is CASSLAPLTENIQYF. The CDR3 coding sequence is TGTGCCAGCAGCTTGGCTCCCTTGACAGAAAACATTCAGTACTTC.

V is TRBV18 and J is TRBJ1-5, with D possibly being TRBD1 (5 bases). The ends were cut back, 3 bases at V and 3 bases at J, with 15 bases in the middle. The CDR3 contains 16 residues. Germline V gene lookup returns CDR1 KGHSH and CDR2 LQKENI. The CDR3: CASSPRSGGNNQPQHF. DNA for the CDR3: TGTGCCAGCTCACCCAGATCGGGGGGTAACAATCAGCCCCAGCATTTT.